Sequencing of this T cell receptor beta chain was carried out in a study of blood T cell repertoires in COVID-19. Overall study context: Sources were T cells, B-cell-depleted T cells, or PBMCs; the material itself was cDNA or gDNA.

Using immunoSEQ multiplex PCR, the repertoire was profiled, and TCRdb retains in-frame clones only, with some absent. The profile shows 52,000 or so clones, about nine tenths of them singletons. The CDR3 has 13 amino acids. Germline-derived CDR1 and CDR2 are DFQATT and SNEGSKA (reference sequence). Trimming stripped 3 bases from V and 6 bases from J, with 14 bases between. V and J are TRBV20-1 and TRBJ1-2; weak D call: TRBD1 (6 bases). This clonotype originated in a man at least 80 years old with acute or convalescent COVID-19. The specimen sequenced was peripheral blood. The CDR3 DNA reads as TGCAGTGCTAGTTCGGGGGGCGCGAATGGCTACACCTTC. This sequence encodes CSASSGGANGYTF.